The 5 T cell receptor gamma chains given below trace back to one sample, sequenced in a study of gamma delta lymphoproliferative disorders and STAT genes. Genomic DNA from isolated PBMCs served as the sequencing template. TCRdb re-called the multiplex PCR reads through CATT. The sample records 2,000 to 2,500 gamma-chain clones, around 11% being singletons. Sample: blood. The receptors shown here come from a human donor in good health.

This clone is medium-sized. The chain recombines TRGV4 with TRGJ1 or TRGJ2. In the absence of a J gene in TCRdb, the DNA was matched to germline to assign it here. Germline V lookup: CDR1 EGSTGY, CDR2 YDSYTSSV. Unmatched junction bases numbered 5, after V lost 0 bases and J lost 6 bases. The CDR3 has 13 amino acids. The CDR3 loop is CATWDGRGYKKLF. In DNA form, the CDR3 reads TGTGCCACCTGGGATGGGCGGGGTTATAAGAAACTCTTT.

A word on this clone: No DNA is shown, since the ends of the CDR3 on it are uncertain; the CDR3 is the one TCRdb lists. The J gene has no call, while the V gene is TRGV8. The CDR3 is 18 amino acids long, termini counted. CDR1 VENAVY and CDR2 YDSYNSRV come from the germline V gene. The CDR3 loop reads CATWEPHLRNSLAVEQHF.

By share, this clone ranks as medium-sized. The chain recombines TRGV2 with TRGJP1. Germline matching of the DNA provided the J gene here, since TCRdb leaves it blank. CDR3 size: 11 residues. The germline gives CDR1 EGSNGY, CDR2 YDSYNSKV. Germline trimming cut 5 bases from V and 8 bases from J; bases unmatched to any gene: 2. CDR3 DNA: TGTGCCACCTGGGGAGGTTGGTTCAAGATATTT. Its translation: CATWGGWFKIF.

By proportion, this clone is medium-sized. The rearrangement links TRGV4 to TRGJ1 or TRGJ2. Here the J gene came from matching the DNA to germline, since TCRdb omits it. V gave up 0 bases and J gave up 5 bases; unmatched junction bases: 4. Germline lookup yields CDR1 EGSTGY and CDR2 YDSYTSSV. CDR3 length: 13 amino acids. The CDR3 region is CATWDGPHYKKLF. CDR3 coding DNA: TGTGCCACCTGGGATGGGCCACATTATAAGAAACTCTTT.

This clone is termed medium-sized (0.01 to 0.1%). CDR3 DNA sequence: TGTGCTGCGTGGGATTGGAGGGGTTGGTTCAAGATATTT. Translated: CAAWDWRGWFKIF. The chain combines TRGV10 with TRGJP1. No J gene was available from TCRdb, and it was assigned here by a germline match of the DNA. TRGV10 is sorted into the ORF group, with uncertain function. The CDR3 runs 13 residues. Trimming cost V 8 bases and J 8 bases; bases outside gene matches: 9.